A selection of T cell receptor beta chains follows, all from one sample in a study of vaccination and CD4 T cells after COVID-19. TCRdb called the PCR reads again in MiXCR, with one record for every CDR3 protein. In the table there are some 17,000 distinct CDR3 sequences, about 48% of which are singletons. Which antigens these TCRs recognize remains unknown. The sequencing here drew on CD4+ T cells from blood, cultured in vitro, taken about 7 months after SARS-CoV-2 vaccination. Receptors were obtained from a human donor who had recovered from COVID-19. Each CDR3 is given with its conserved first and last residue. Each record gives: clone size, D gene, V gene, J gene, CDR3 protein, CDR3 DNA. D genes are given only for firm matches. Where a row states a size, it is once, few, many or the class of an expanded clone; other rows omit it.

clone_size: .; d_call: .; v_call: TRBV20-1; j_call: TRBJ2-3; cdr3_aa: CSARAGDPESVDTQYF; cdr3_nt: TGCAGTGCTAGAGCCGGGGACCCAGAAAGTGTCGATACGCAGTATTTT
clone_size: .; d_call: .; v_call: TRBV7-3; j_call: TRBJ2-7; cdr3_aa: CASSLMQGYEQYF; cdr3_nt: TGTGCCAGCAGCTTAATGCAGGGCTACGAGCAGTACTTC
clone_size: medium-sized; d_call: .; v_call: TRBV7-8; j_call: TRBJ1-5; cdr3_aa: CASSLAGAPGDQPQHF; cdr3_nt: TGTGCCAGCAGCTTAGCTGGGGCACCTGGGGATCAGCCCCAGCATTTT
clone_size: .; d_call: TRBD1; v_call: TRBV5-5; j_call: TRBJ1-1; cdr3_aa: CASSKGQGNTEAFF; cdr3_nt: TGTGCCAGCAGCAAGGGACAGGGCAACACTGAAGCTTTCTTT
clone_size: .; d_call: TRBD2; v_call: TRBV7-2; j_call: TRBJ2-5; cdr3_aa: CASSGLAGGPGETQYF; cdr3_nt: TGTGCCAGCAGCGGACTAGCGGGGGGGCCGGGGGAGACCCAGTACTTC
clone_size: .; d_call: TRBD2; v_call: TRBV7-2; j_call: TRBJ2-1; cdr3_aa: CASSWREMDEQFF; cdr3_nt: TGTGCCAGCAGCTGGCGGGAGATGGATGAGCAGTTCTTC
clone_size: once; d_call: .; v_call: TRBV20-1; j_call: TRBJ2-3; cdr3_aa: CSASGPPIATDTQYF; cdr3_nt: TGCAGTGCTAGCGGCCCCCCAATAGCCACAGATACGCAGTATTTT
clone_size: .; d_call: .; v_call: TRBV6-5; j_call: TRBJ1-2; cdr3_aa: CASSSVGGEDYGYTF; cdr3_nt: TGTGCCAGCAGTTCAGTCGGAGGGGAGGACTATGGCTACACCTTC
clone_size: few; d_call: TRBD1; v_call: TRBV7-2; j_call: TRBJ2-7; cdr3_aa: CASSSQGGAGSYEQYF; cdr3_nt: TGTGCCAGCAGCTCGCAAGGGGGCGCTGGGTCCTACGAGCAGTACTTC
clone_size: .; d_call: .; v_call: TRBV6-2/TRBV6-3; j_call: TRBJ2-1; cdr3_aa: CASRRPSLGGRWLF; cdr3_nt: TGTGCCAGCAGGCGCCCATCCTTGGGGGGACGTTGGCTCTTC
clone_size: .; d_call: .; v_call: TRBV24-1; j_call: TRBJ1-5; cdr3_aa: CATSPGDTDSEPQHF; cdr3_nt: TGTGCCACCTCCCCCGGGGACACGGATTCGGAACCCCAGCATTTT
clone_size: few; d_call: .; v_call: TRBV20-1; j_call: TRBJ2-3; cdr3_aa: CSVEWRGDTDTQYF; cdr3_nt: TGCAGTGTCGAATGGCGGGGAGACACAGATACGCAGTATTTT
clone_size: few; d_call: .; v_call: TRBV11-2; j_call: TRBJ1-6; cdr3_aa: CASSLLALNSPLHF; cdr3_nt: TGTGCCAGCAGCTTACTTGCCCTTAATTCACCCCTCCACTTT
clone_size: .; d_call: .; v_call: TRBV7-2; j_call: TRBJ2-2; cdr3_aa: CASSPSARYRPNTGELFF; cdr3_nt: TGTGCCAGCAGCCCATCAGCACGTTACAGGCCCAACACCGGGGAGCTGTTTTTT
clone_size: .; d_call: .; v_call: TRBV27; j_call: TRBJ1-3; cdr3_aa: CASSSTQGLAGNTIYF; cdr3_nt: TGTGCCAGCAGCTCTACCCAGGGCCTGGCTGGAAACACCATATATTTT
clone_size: few; d_call: .; v_call: TRBV7-6; j_call: TRBJ1-6; cdr3_aa: CASSYPDRNSPLHF; cdr3_nt: TGTGCCAGCAGCTATCCCGACAGGAATTCACCCCTCCACTTT
clone_size: few; d_call: TRBD2; v_call: TRBV11-3; j_call: TRBJ2-5; cdr3_aa: CASSLTSGPATQYF; cdr3_nt: TGTGCCAGCAGCTTAACTAGCGGGCCAGCGACCCAGTACTTC
clone_size: .; d_call: .; v_call: TRBV7-9; j_call: TRBJ2-6; cdr3_aa: CASSLTWQHTGANVLTF; cdr3_nt: TGTGCCAGCAGCTTGACGTGGCAACACACCGGGGCCAACGTCCTGACTTTC
clone_size: few; d_call: TRBD2; v_call: TRBV6-1; j_call: TRBJ2-1; cdr3_aa: CATRGLYQINEQFF; cdr3_nt: TGTGCCACCCGGGGACTATATCAAATCAATGAGCAGTTCTTC
clone_size: .; d_call: .; v_call: TRBV20-1; j_call: TRBJ1-2; cdr3_aa: CSARDRTYGYTF; cdr3_nt: TGCAGTGCTAGAGACAGGACCTATGGCTACACCTTC
clone_size: .; d_call: TRBD1; v_call: TRBV20-1; j_call: TRBJ2-7; cdr3_aa: CSARAGGSSYEQYF; cdr3_nt: TGCAGTGCTAGGGCAGGGGGAAGCTCCTACGAGCAGTACTTC
clone_size: once; d_call: .; v_call: TRBV7-3; j_call: TRBJ2-2; cdr3_aa: CASSRIHTGELFF; cdr3_nt: TGTGCCAGCAGCAGAATCCACACCGGGGAGCTGTTTTTT
clone_size: few; d_call: TRBD2; v_call: TRBV20-1; j_call: TRBJ2-1; cdr3_aa: CSARDGRDYIYNEQFF; cdr3_nt: TGCAGTGCTAGAGATGGTCGGGACTACATCTACAATGAGCAGTTCTTC
clone_size: .; d_call: TRBD2; v_call: TRBV6-1; j_call: TRBJ2-7; cdr3_aa: CASGGLAGLEQYF; cdr3_nt: TGTGCCAGCGGGGGACTAGCGGGACTCGAGCAGTACTTC
clone_size: few; d_call: .; v_call: TRBV5-4; j_call: TRBJ1-6; cdr3_aa: CASSLDFGPPLHF; cdr3_nt: TGTGCCAGCAGCTTGGACTTTGGGCCACCCCTCCACTTT
clone_size: .; d_call: .; v_call: TRBV6-4; j_call: TRBJ2-1; cdr3_aa: CASSENRSSYNEQFF; cdr3_nt: TGTGCCAGCAGTGAGAACAGGAGCTCCTACAATGAGCAGTTCTTC
clone_size: .; d_call: .; v_call: TRBV20-1; j_call: TRBJ1-1; cdr3_aa: CSATPPWISRSTEAFF; cdr3_nt: TGCAGTGCTACCCCCCCCTGGATTAGTCGAAGCACTGAAGCTTTCTTT
clone_size: .; d_call: TRBD2; v_call: TRBV18; j_call: TRBJ2-1; cdr3_aa: CASSGTSGYNEQFF; cdr3_nt: TGTGCCAGCTCTGGGACTAGCGGTTACAATGAGCAGTTCTTC
clone_size: .; d_call: TRBD2; v_call: TRBV5-4; j_call: TRBJ2-3; cdr3_aa: CASSLTSGSTDTQYF; cdr3_nt: TGTGCCAGCAGCTTGACTAGCGGGAGTACAGATACGCAGTATTTT
clone_size: .; d_call: .; v_call: TRBV20-1; j_call: TRBJ2-7; cdr3_aa: CSARGDGDRYEQYF; cdr3_nt: TGCAGTGCTAGGGGGGACGGCGACAGGTACGAGCAGTACTTC
clone_size: few; d_call: .; v_call: TRBV15; j_call: TRBJ1-2; cdr3_aa: CATSGQPGGYTF; cdr3_nt: TGTGCCACCAGCGGACAGCCAGGGGGCTACACCTTC
clone_size: few; d_call: TRBD2; v_call: TRBV10-3; j_call: TRBJ2-7; cdr3_aa: CAITPGLADSSYEQYF; cdr3_nt: TGTGCCATCACCCCTGGACTAGCTGATAGCTCCTACGAGCAGTACTTC
clone_size: .; d_call: TRBD2; v_call: TRBV20-1; j_call: TRBJ2-1; cdr3_aa: CSASSGLAGTSLNNEQFF; cdr3_nt: TGCAGTGCTAGCTCGGGACTAGCGGGCACTAGCCTTAACAATGAGCAGTTCTTC